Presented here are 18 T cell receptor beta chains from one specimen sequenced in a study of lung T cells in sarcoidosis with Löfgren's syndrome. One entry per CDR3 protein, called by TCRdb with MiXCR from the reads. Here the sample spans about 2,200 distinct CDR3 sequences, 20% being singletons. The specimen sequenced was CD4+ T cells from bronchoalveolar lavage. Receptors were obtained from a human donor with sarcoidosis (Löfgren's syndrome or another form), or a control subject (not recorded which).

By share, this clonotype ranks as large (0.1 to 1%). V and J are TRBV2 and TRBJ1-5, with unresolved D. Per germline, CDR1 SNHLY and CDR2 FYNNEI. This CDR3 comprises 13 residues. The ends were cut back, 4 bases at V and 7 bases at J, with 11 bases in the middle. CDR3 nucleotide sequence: TGTGCCAGCAGTGTCGGTGGTGGCCAGCCCCAGCATTTT. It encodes CASSVGGGQPQHF.

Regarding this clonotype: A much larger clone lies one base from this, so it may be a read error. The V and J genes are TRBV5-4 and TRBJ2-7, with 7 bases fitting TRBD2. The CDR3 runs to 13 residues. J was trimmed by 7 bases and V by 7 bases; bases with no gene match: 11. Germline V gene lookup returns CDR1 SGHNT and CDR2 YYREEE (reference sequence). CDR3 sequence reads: CASGWDYSREQYF. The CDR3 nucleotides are TGTGCCAGCGGCTGGGACTACAGCAGAGAGCAGTACTTC.

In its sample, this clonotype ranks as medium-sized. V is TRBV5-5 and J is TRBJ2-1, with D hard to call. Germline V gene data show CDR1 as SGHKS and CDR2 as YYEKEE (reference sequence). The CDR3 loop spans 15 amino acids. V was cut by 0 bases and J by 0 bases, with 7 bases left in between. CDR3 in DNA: TGTGCCAGCAGCTTGGAACTCATCTCCTACAATGAGCAGTTCTTC. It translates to CASSLELISYNEQFF.

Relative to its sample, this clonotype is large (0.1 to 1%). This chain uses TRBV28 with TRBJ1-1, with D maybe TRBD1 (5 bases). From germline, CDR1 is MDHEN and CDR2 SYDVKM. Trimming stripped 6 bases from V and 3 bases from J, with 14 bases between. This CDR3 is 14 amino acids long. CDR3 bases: TGTGCCAGCAGGCGGGCCACAGGAGACACTGAAGCTTTCTTT. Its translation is CASRRATGDTEAFF.

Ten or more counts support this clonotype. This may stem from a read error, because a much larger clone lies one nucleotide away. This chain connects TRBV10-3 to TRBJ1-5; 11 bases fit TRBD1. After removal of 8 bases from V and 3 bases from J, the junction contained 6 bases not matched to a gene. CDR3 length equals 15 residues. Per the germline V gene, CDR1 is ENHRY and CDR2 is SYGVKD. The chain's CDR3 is CAIGPDRGLNQPQHF. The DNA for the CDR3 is TGTGCCATCGGCCCGGACAGGGGGCTCAATCAGCCCCAGCATTTT.

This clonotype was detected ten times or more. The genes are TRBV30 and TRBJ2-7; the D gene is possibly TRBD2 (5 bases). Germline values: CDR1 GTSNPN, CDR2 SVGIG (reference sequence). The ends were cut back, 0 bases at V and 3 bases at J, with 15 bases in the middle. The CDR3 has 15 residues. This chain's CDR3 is CAWSVRYGVNYEQYF. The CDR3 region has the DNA TGTGCCTGGAGTGTACGTTACGGGGTTAACTACGAGCAGTACTTC.

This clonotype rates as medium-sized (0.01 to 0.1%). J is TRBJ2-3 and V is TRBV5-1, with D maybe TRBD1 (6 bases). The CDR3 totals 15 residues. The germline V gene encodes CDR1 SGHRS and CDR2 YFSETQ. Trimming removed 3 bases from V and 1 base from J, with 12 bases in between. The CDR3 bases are TGCGCCAGCAGCTCAGCAGGGGAGCGCACAGATACGCAGTATTTT. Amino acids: CASSSAGERTDTQYF.

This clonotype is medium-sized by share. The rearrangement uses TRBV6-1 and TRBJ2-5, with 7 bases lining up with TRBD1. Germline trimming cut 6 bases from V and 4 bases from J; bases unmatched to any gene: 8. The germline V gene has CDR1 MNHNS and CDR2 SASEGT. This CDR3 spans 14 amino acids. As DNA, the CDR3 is TGTGCCAGCAGAGAGGACAGGACAGGAGAGACCCAGTACTTC. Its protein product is CASREDRTGETQYF.

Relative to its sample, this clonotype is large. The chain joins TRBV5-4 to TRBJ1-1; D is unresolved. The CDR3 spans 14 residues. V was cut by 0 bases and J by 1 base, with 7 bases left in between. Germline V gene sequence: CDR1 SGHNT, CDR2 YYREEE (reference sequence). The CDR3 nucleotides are TGTGCCAGCAGCTTGGACTTCGCGAACACTGAAGCTTTCTTT. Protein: CASSLDFANTEAFF.

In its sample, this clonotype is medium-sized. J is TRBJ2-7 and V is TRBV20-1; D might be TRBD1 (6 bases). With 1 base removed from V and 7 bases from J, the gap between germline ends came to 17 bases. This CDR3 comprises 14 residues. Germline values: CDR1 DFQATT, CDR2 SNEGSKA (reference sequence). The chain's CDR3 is CSARGSGHTGEQYF. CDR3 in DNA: TGCAGTGCTAGAGGGTCGGGACACACGGGGGAGCAGTACTTC.

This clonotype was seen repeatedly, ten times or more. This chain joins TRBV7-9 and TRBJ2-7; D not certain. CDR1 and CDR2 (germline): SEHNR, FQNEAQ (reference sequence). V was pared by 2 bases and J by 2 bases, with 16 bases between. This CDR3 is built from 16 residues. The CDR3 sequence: CASSLLSLGSTYEQYF. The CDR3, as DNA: TGTGCCAGCAGCTTACTCTCTCTTGGGTCGACCTACGAGCAGTACTTC. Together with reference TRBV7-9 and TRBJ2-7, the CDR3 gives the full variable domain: DTGVSQNPRHKITKRGQNVTFRCDPISEHNRLYWYRQTLGQGPEFLTYFQNEAQLEKSRLLSDRFSAERPKGSFSTLEIQRTEQGDSAMYLCASSLLSLGSTYEQYFGPGTRLTVT.

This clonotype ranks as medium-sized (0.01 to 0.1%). The CDR3 nucleotides read TGTGCCAGCAGTCTGGTTGACTCGAACACAGATACGCAGTATTTT. Its protein is CASSLVDSNTDTQYF. V is TRBV28 and J is TRBJ2-3; D call uncertain. Trimming removed 5 bases at V and 2 bases at J, with 14 bases between. The germline gives CDR1 MDHEN, CDR2 SYDVKM. This CDR3 spans 15 amino acids.

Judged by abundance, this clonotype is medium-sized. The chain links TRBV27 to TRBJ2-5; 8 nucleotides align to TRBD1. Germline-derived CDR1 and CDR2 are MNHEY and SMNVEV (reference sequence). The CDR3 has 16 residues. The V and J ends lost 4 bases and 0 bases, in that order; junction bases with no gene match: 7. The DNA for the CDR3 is TGTGCCAGCAGTTACACACAGGGGGAGTACCAAGAGACCCAGTACTTC. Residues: CASSYTQGEYQETQYF.

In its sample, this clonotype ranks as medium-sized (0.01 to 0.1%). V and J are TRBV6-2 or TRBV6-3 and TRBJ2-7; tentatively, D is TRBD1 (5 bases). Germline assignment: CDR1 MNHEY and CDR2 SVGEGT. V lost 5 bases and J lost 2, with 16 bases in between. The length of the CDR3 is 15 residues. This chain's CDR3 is CASSEPPREAYEQYF. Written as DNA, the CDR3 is TGTGCCAGCAGTGAACCCCCCAGGGAAGCCTACGAGCAGTACTTC.

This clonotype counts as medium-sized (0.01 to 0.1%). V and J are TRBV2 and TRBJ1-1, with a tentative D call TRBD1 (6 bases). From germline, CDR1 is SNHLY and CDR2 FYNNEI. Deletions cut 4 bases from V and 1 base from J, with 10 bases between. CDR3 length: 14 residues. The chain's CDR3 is CASSAGGANTEAFF. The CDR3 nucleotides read TGTGCCAGCAGTGCCGGGGGGGCGAACACTGAAGCTTTCTTT.

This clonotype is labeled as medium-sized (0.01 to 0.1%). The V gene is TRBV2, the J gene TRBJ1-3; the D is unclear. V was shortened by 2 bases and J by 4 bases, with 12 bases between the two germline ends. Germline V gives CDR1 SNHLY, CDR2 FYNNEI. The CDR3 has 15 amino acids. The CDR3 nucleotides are TGTGCCAGCAGTGAATCTACGGGGTTGGGAAACACCATATATTTT. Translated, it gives CASSESTGLGNTIYF.

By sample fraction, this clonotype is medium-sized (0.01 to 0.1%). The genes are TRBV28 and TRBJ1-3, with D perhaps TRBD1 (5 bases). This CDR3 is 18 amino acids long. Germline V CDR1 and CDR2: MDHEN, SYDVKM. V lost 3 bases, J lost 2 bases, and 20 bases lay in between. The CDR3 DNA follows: TGTGCCAGCAGTTTCGGGGAGGAAGGGGAGTGGGCTGGAAACACCATATATTTT. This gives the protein CASSFGEEGEWAGNTIYF.

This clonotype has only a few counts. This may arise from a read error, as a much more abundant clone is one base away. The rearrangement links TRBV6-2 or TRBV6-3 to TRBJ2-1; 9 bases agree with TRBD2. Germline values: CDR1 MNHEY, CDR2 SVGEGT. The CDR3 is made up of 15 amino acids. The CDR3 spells CASSTKLAGLNGQFF. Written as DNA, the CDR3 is TGTGCCAGCAGTACAAAACTAGCGGGTTTAAATGGGCAGTTCTTC.